The 26 T cell receptor beta chains in this list originate from one sample, sequenced in a study of T cell clones after liver transplantation. Data came from immunoSEQ multiplex PCR; TCRdb stores just in-frame clones and leaves some out. The table shows over 60,000 clones, with 80% occurring only once. Sample: CD4+ T cells from blood, taken before liver transplant. The receptors shown here come from a human donor who received a liver transplant.

This clone was seen a handful of times. The V gene is TRBV7-2, the J gene TRBJ2-2; no reliable D call. The CDR3 sequence is 13 residues long. V shed 3 bases and J shed 0 bases, with 2 bases lying between them. CDR1 is SGHTA and CDR2 is FQGNSA in the germline V gene. The CDR3 loop is CASSFTNTGELFF. In DNA, the CDR3 is TGTGCCAGCAGCTTCACGAACACCGGGGAGCTGTTTTTT.

V usage is TRBV6-1 and J usage is TRBJ2-1, with a weak D call TRBD2 (6 bases). Germline values: CDR1 MNHNS, CDR2 SASEGT. V was cut by 6 bases and J by 2 bases, with 11 bases left in between. The CDR3 is 14 residues long. CDR3 DNA sequence: TGTGCCAGCAGGGACTACATAGCCTACAATGAGCAGTTCTTC. As protein: CASRDYIAYNEQFF.

The rearrangement uses TRBV28 and TRBJ1-5; D remains unclear. Germline CDR1 MDHEN, CDR2 SYDVKM. This CDR3 comprises 11 residues. Trimming took 6 bases from V and 4 from J, leaving 4 bases between them. CDR3 protein: CASRGNQPQHF. The CDR3 DNA sequence: TGTGCCAGCAGAGGTAATCAGCCCCAGCATTTT.

The chain recombines TRBV5-1 with TRBJ2-5; 8 nucleotides agree with TRBD1. Looked up from germline, CDR1 is SGHRS and CDR2 is YFSETQ. The CDR3 loop spans 12 amino acids. The trim removed 7 bases at V and 8 bases at J, leaving 7 bases unmatched. CDR3 DNA sequence: TGCGCCAGCGGGACAGGACAGGGTACCCAGTACTTC. Protein sequence: CASGTGQGTQYF.

This clone appeared once. A read error may produce the germline difference seen at one junction end. The rearrangement joins TRBV11-2 to TRBJ2-3; D is possibly TRBD2 (5 bases). The CDR3 runs to 15 residues. The germline CDR1 and CDR2 sequences are SGHAT and FQNNGV. CDR3 nucleotides: TGTGCCAGCAGTTTAGTGGACGGGGTGGCAGATACGCAGTATTTT. This translates into CASSLVDGVADTQYF.

J is TRBJ1-4 and V is TRBV5-5, with 7 bases lining up with TRBD1. CDR1 SGHKS and CDR2 YYEKEE come from the germline V gene (reference sequence). V shed 4 bases, J shed 0 bases, and the junction held 3 bases outside the gene matches. The CDR3 has 15 residues. In DNA, the CDR3 is TGTGCCAGCAGCGGAGGACAGGCAACTAATGAAAAACTGTTTTTT. It translates to CASSGGQATNEKLFF.

This clone was picked up one time. This rearrangement joins TRBV11-3 to TRBJ1-1; 8 bases match TRBD1. With 4 bases clipped from V and 5 bases from J, the junction kept 9 bases outside the gene matches. The CDR3 is 15 residues long. CDR1 SGHNT and CDR2 YENEEA come from the germline V gene. The CDR3 protein is CASSSDPGQETEAFF. CDR3 nucleotides: TGTGCCAGCAGCTCGGACCCGGGACAGGAGACTGAAGCTTTCTTT.

CDR3 coding DNA: TGTGCCAGCAGTGAAGTTGGCAGGGGCGCAGGACAGCCCCAGCATTTT. Translation: CASSEVGRGAGQPQHF. J is TRBJ1-5 and V is TRBV2; maybe TRBD1 (6 bases). The V end was cut by 1 base, the J end by 7 bases, with 17 bases between. CDR1 SNHLY and CDR2 FYNNEI come from the germline V gene. The CDR3 loop spans 16 amino acids.

The V call is TRBV9, the J call TRBJ2-5; D unresolved. Germline loops: CDR1 SGDLS, CDR2 YYNGEE. This CDR3 contains 14 residues. The V and J ends lost 3 bases and 5 bases respectively, with 14 bases between them. CDR3 amino acids: CASSGDGRFETQYF. CDR3 in DNA: TGTGCCAGCAGCGGAGATGGAAGATTCGAGACCCAGTACTTC.

The rearrangement uses TRBV2 and TRBJ2-5; TRBD2 matches at 7 bases. Trimming at V came to 7 bases and at J to 1 base, leaving 3 bases not matched to a gene. Germline CDR1 and CDR2: SNHLY and FYNNEI. There are 13 residues in the CDR3. The CDR3 DNA reads as TGTGCCAGCATAGCGGGCAGCCAAGAGACCCAGTACTTC. It encodes CASIAGSQETQYF.

This rearrangement joins TRBV25-1 to TRBJ2-5; TRBD1 matches 8 bases. The CDR3 loop spans 14 amino acids. Germline CDR1 and CDR2: MGHDK and SYGVNS. Unmatched junction bases numbered 3, after V lost 1 base and J lost 5 bases. The CDR3 DNA follows: TGTGCCAGCAGTGAATTACGGACAGGGGAGACCCAGTACTTC. Its translation: CASSELRTGETQYF.

This clone showed up just a few times. The chain couples TRBV7-2 to TRBJ2-6; a possible D gene is TRBD1 (6 bases). V was pared by 5 bases and J by 2 bases, with 7 bases between. Per the germline V gene, CDR1 is SGHTA and CDR2 is FQGNSA. The length of the CDR3 is 14 residues. In DNA form, the CDR3 reads TGTGCCAGCAGCCGGACAGCTGGGGCCAACGTCCTGACTTTC. Its translation: CASSRTAGANVLTF. The full variable domain, with the rest looked up from reference TRBV7-2 and TRBJ2-6, is GAGVSQSPSNKVTEKGKDVELRCDPISGHTALYWYRQSLGQGLEFLIYFQGNSAPDKSGLPSDRFSAERTGGSVSTLTIQRTQQEDSAVYLCASSRTAGANVLTFGAGSRLTVL.

V is TRBV28 and J is TRBJ1-2; TRBD1 aligns across 9 bases. Trimming at V came to 2 bases and at J to 8 bases, leaving 18 bases not matched to a gene. The CDR3 runs to 18 residues. Germline lookup yields CDR1 MDHEN and CDR2 SYDVKM. CDR3 loop: CASSLRVTGGASRRGYTF. CDR3 DNA sequence: TGTGCCAGCAGTTTAAGGGTAACAGGGGGCGCCTCGAGAAGGGGCTACACCTTC.

Here the CDR3 DNA reads TGTGCCAGCAGCTTAGTCAGGGGGCGCCGCGGGGAGCTGTTTTTT. It is translated as CASSLVRGRRGELFF. V and J are TRBV11-2 and TRBJ2-2; 8 bases are shared with TRBD1. The CDR3 has 15 amino acids. V trimming: 1 base; J trimming: 7 bases; junction bases outside the gene matches: 5. Germline values: CDR1 SGHAT, CDR2 FQNNGV.

This sequence joins TRBV29-1 and TRBJ2-6; D gene uncertain. The V end lost 3 bases, the J end lost 5 bases, and 11 bases lay between the germline ends. CDR1 and CDR2 from the germline V gene are SQVTM and ANQGSEA. This CDR3 has 14 amino acids. The CDR3 bases are TGCAGCGTTGATCCGGGTGAAAGGGCCAACGTCCTGACTTTC. This translates into CSVDPGERANVLTF.

This clone was seen only once. The V gene is TRBV5-1, the J gene TRBJ2-2; 9 bases agree with TRBD1. CDR1 and CDR2 (germline): SGHRS, YFSETQ. Trimming took 4 bases from V and 5 from J; bases not matched to a gene: 6. This CDR3 contains 15 residues. The CDR3 region is CASSLRTGETGELFF. DNA of the CDR3: TGCGCCAGCAGCCTACGGACAGGGGAGACCGGGGAGCTGTTTTTT.

The V gene is TRBV28, the J gene TRBJ1-5; no clear D gene. Trimming pared 6 bases from V and 3 bases from J, leaving 12 bases between. The CDR3 is 14 amino acids. The germline gives CDR1 MDHEN, CDR2 SYDVKM. Here the CDR3 reads CASSLAGVNQPQHF. The CDR3 DNA sequence: TGTGCCAGCAGCCTAGCGGGAGTCAATCAGCCCCAGCATTTT.

The chain employs TRBV9 and TRBJ1-3; 9 positions agree with TRBD1. This CDR3 has 17 amino acids. Germline CDR1 SGDLS, CDR2 YYNGEE. With V trimmed by 0 bases and J by 0 bases, 4 bases remained unmatched. The DNA of the CDR3 is TGTGCCAGCAGCGTAGTACCGGGACAGGGCTCTGGAAACACCATATATTTT. Translating gives CASSVVPGQGSGNTIYF.

V and J are TRBV2 and TRBJ2-1; 10 nucleotides agree with TRBD1. J lost 6 bases, V lost 5 bases, and 7 bases had no gene match. The CDR3 length is 15 residues. Germline V CDR1 and CDR2: SNHLY, FYNNEI. CDR3 DNA: TGTGCCAGCAGTTTGACAGGGGGCCTTTCCAATGAGCAGTTCTTC. Its translation: CASSLTGGLSNEQFF.

The sample holds a few counts of this clone. CDR3 in amino acids: CASSLAERGGSNQPQHF. CDR3 coding DNA: TGTGCCAGCAGCTTAGCTGAAAGGGGAGGAAGCAATCAGCCCCAGCATTTT. The rearrangement joins TRBV7-2 to TRBJ1-5, with D possibly TRBD1 on 5 matching bases. Trimming pared 0 bases from V and 1 base from J, leaving 13 bases between. The CDR3 covers 17 residues. Germline V gene lookup returns CDR1 SGHTA and CDR2 FQGNSA.

This clone was seen a handful of times. The chain carries TRBV11-1 and TRBJ2-7; D not resolved. The ends were cut back, 2 bases at V and 2 bases at J, with 7 bases in the middle. The CDR3 is made up of 13 amino acids. The V gene's germline CDR1 is SGHAT and CDR2 FQDESV (reference sequence). The CDR3 sequence: CASSLSSPYEQYF. The CDR3 coding sequence is TGTGCCAGCAGCTTAAGTAGTCCCTACGAGCAGTACTTC. Using reference TRBV11-1 and TRBJ2-7 for the parts outside the CDR3, the full variable domain is EAEVAQSPRYKITEKSQAVAFWCDPISGHATLYWYRQILGQGPELLVQFQDESVVDDSQLPKDRFSAERLKGVDSTLKIQPAELGDSAMYLCASSLSSPYEQYFGPGTRLTVT.

V gene TRBV14 combines with J gene TRBJ1-2; D is undetermined. The CDR3 extends over 14 amino acids. V was pared by 1 base and J by 4 bases, with 10 bases between. Germline CDR1 is SGHDN and CDR2 is FVKESK. CDR3 residues: CASSQAVRLYGYTF. Here the CDR3 DNA reads TGTGCCAGCAGCCAAGCTGTCAGACTCTATGGCTACACCTTC.

This sequence joins TRBV18 and TRBJ1-5; D might be TRBD1 (5 bases). The CDR3 runs 14 residues. Germline V lookup: CDR1 KGHSH, CDR2 LQKENI. V dropped 5 bases and J dropped 4 bases, with 12 bases sitting between them. Written as DNA, the CDR3 is TGTGCCAGCTCATCGGGACCCCAAAATCAGCCCCAGCATTTT. Translation: CASSSGPQNQPQHF.

The V gene is TRBV4-1, the J gene TRBJ2-3; 8 positions agree with TRBD2. The germline V gene has CDR1 MGHRA and CDR2 YSYEKL. CDR3 size: 15 residues. Unmatched junction bases numbered 10, after V lost 0 bases and J lost 11 bases. The CDR3 here is CASSQDTSGGRWQYF. CDR3 bases: TGCGCCAGCAGCCAAGATACTAGCGGAGGGAGGTGGCAGTATTTT.

In its sample, this clone was seen a few times. This chain links TRBV29-1 with TRBJ2-6; no definite D call. The germline CDR1 and CDR2 sequences are SQVTM and ANQGSEA. CDR3 size: 14 residues. The ends were cut back, 5 bases at V and 1 base at J, with 9 bases in the middle. This CDR3 reads CSVTKGSGANVLTF. CDR3 sequence (DNA): TGCAGCGTTACTAAGGGATCTGGGGCCAACGTCCTGACTTTC.

This clone showed up just a few times. The V and J genes are TRBV4-3 and TRBJ2-7; 7 bases map to TRBD2. J gave up 3 bases and V 4 bases, and 3 bases lay outside the gene matches. CDR1 is LGHNA and CDR2 is YSLEER in the germline V gene. This CDR3 comprises 13 residues. In DNA form, the CDR3 reads TGCGCCAGCAGCCCGGGGGGACTCTACGAGCAGTACTTC. Amino acids: CASSPGGLYEQYF.